A selection of T cell receptor beta chains follows, all from one sample in a study of blood T cell repertoires in COVID-19. Measured with immunoSEQ multiplex PCR; TCRdb has only the in-frame clones, and not every one. Here the sample spans some 520,000 clones, nearly 90% being singletons. Specimen: peripheral blood. Every receptor here comes from a young man with COVID-19, enrolled during active disease. Each CDR3 is given with its conserved first and last residue. The order of the fields is D gene, clone size, V gene, J gene, CDR3 DNA, CDR3 protein. D genes are given only for firm matches. Size is stated for part of the rows, as once, few or many counts, or as a class when the clone is expanded.

>.|.|TRBV5-1|TRBJ2-7
TGCGCCAGCAGCTTGGGACAGAGAAACTACGAGCAGTACTTC
CASSLGQRNYEQYF
>TRBD2|.|TRBV2|TRBJ2-1
TGTGCCAGCAGTGGACCTATAGCGGGAGCTTTCTACAATGAGCAGTTCTTC
CASSGPIAGAFYNEQFF
>.|.|TRBV11-2|TRBJ1-1
TGTGCCAGCAGCTTCGCGGGCAGTGTGAACACTGAAGCTTTCTTT
CASSFAGSVNTEAFF
>.|once|TRBV11-2|TRBJ2-5
TGTGCCAGCAGCCCGCCTTCCGGGCGGGGCCTCCAAGAGACCCAGTACTTC
CASSPPSGRGLQETQYF
>.|.|TRBV29-1|TRBJ2-5
TGCAGCGTCCAAACAGATCAAGAGACCCAGTACTTC
CSVQTDQETQYF
>TRBD1|.|TRBV11-1|TRBJ2-7
TGTGCCAGCAGCTTAAGGACAGGGTATCTGTACGAGCAGTACTTC
CASSLRTGYLYEQYF
>TRBD1|.|TRBV3-1/TRBV3-2|TRBJ2-7
TGTGCCAGCAGCCGAGCGACAGGGGCGGAGTGGGAGCAGTACTTC
CASSRATGAEWEQYF
>.|few|TRBV6-5|TRBJ2-7
TGTGCCAGCTTAGCACTAGTGGGGTACGAGCAGTACTTC
CASLALVGYEQYF
>.|.|TRBV5-8|TRBJ2-1
TGTGCCAGCAGCCAGACCGCGACTAGTCAGCCGGGTGAGCAGTTCTTC
CASSQTATSQPGEQFF
>.|.|TRBV6-6|TRBJ2-5
TGTGCCAGCAGAGACGCAGGGGAATGGGAGACCCAGTACTTC
CASRDAGEWETQYF
>.|.|TRBV12-3/TRBV12-4|TRBJ2-1
TGTGCCAGCAATACTGGGCCTTACAATGAGCAGTTCTTC
CASNTGPYNEQFF
>.|.|TRBV7-6|TRBJ2-1
TGTGCCAGCAGCGAGTCCGTCCCGTACAATGAGCAGTTCTTC
CASSESVPYNEQFF
>TRBD1|.|TRBV7-2|TRBJ1-1
TGTGCCAGCAGCTTAGAGGGACAGGCGATTGAAGCTTTCTTT
CASSLEGQAIEAFF
>.|.|TRBV21-1|TRBJ2-7
TGTGCCAGCAGCAAAGAATCGGGGAAAAGCTCCTACGAGCAGTACTTC
CASSKESGKSSYEQYF
>.|.|TRBV18|TRBJ2-1
TGTGCCAGCTCACCGGAGATGAACAATGAGCAGTTCTTC
CASSPEMNNEQFF